This TCR beta chain was retrieved from a study of cytomegalovirus exposure and HLA in healthy donors. Findings and limits, study-wide: The investigators catalogued 150 to 200 TCR beta chains as cytomegalovirus-associated.

The germline CDR1 and CDR2 sequences are SGHAT and FQNNGV. V lost 0 bases, J lost 3 bases, and 9 bases lay in between. This CDR3 has 16 residues. Primers for the PCR totalled 60 Vbeta and 13 Jbeta. The table came from immunoSEQ multiplex PCR; TCRdb's copy has only in-frame clones and leaves some out. Counted here are about 95,000 clones, 80% to 90% occurring once; the ten biggest clones make up around 3.2%. Concerning this clone itself: The antigen remains unidentified.

V usage is TRBV11-2 and J usage is TRBJ2-6; D ambiguous. The material sequenced was PBMCs. The TCR was taken from a man in his thirties or forties in good health and CMV-seropositive. CDR3 DNA: TGTGCCAGCAGCTTAGACCCGTCGTATGGGGCCAACGTCCTGACTTTC. Amino acid sequence: CASSLDPSYGANVLTF.